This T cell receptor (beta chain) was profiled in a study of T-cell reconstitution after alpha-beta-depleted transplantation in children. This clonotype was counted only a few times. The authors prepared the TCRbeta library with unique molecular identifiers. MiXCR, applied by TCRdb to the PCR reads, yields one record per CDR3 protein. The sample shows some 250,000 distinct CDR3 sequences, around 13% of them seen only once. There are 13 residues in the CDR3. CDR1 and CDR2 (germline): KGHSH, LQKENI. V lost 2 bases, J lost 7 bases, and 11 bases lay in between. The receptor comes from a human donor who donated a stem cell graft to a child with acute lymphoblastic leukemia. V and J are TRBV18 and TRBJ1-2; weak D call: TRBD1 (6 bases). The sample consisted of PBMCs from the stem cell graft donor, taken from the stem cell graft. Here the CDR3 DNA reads TGTGCCAGCTCACCAACAGGGAATGGTGGCTACACCTTC. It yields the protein CASSPTGNGGYTF.